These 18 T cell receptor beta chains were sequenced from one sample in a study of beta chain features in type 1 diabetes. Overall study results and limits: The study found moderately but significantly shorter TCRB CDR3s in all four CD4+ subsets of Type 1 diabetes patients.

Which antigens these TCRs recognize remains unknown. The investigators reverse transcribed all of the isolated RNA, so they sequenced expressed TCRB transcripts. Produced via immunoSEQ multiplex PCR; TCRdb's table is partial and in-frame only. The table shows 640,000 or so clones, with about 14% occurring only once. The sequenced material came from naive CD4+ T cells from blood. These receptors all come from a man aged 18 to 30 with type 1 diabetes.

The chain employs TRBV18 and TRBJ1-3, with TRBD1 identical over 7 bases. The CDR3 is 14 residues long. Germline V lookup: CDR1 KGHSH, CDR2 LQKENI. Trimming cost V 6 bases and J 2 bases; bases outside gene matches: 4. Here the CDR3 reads CASSIDRAGNTIYF. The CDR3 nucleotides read TGTGCCAGCTCTATCGACAGGGCTGGAAACACCATATATTTT.

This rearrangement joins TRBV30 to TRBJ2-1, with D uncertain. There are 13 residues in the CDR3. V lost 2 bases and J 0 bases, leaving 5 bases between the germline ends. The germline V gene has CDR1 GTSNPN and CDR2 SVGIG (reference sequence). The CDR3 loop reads CAWSTNSYNEQFF. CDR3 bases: TGTGCCTGGAGTACGAACTCCTACAATGAGCAGTTCTTC. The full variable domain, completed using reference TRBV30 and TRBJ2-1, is SQTIHQWPATLVQPVGSPLSLECTVEGTSNPNLYWYRQAAGRGLQLLFYSVGIGQISSEVPQNLSASRPQDRQFILSSKKLLLSDSGFYLCAWSTNSYNEQFFGPGTRLTVL.

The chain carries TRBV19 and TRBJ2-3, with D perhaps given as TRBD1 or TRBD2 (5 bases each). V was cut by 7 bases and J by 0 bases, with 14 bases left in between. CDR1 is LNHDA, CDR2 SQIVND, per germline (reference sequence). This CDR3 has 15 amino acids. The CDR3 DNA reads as TGTGCCAGTAAGGATAGAGGGGCCAGCACAGATACGCAGTATTTT. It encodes CASKDRGASTDTQYF. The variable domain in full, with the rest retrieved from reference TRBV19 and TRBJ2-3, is DGGITQSPKYLFRKEGQNVTLSCEQNLNHDAMYWYRQDPGQGLRLIYYSQIVNDFQKGDIAEGYSVSREKKESFPLTVTSAQKNPTAFYLCASKDRGASTDTQYFGPGTRLTVL.

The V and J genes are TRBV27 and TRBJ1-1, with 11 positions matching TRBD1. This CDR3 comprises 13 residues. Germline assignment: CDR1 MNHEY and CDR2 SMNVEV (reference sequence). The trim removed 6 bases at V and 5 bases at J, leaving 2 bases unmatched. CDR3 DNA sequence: TGTGCCAGCAGGGACAGGGGGCCTACTGAAGCTTTCTTT. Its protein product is CASRDRGPTEAFF.

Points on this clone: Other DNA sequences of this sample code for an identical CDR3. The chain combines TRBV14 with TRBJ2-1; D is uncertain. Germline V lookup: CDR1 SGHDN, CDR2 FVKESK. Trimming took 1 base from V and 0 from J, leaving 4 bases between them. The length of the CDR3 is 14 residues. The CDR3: CASSQVSSYNEQFF. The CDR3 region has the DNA TGTGCCAGCAGCCAAGTAAGCTCCTACAATGAGCAGTTCTTC.

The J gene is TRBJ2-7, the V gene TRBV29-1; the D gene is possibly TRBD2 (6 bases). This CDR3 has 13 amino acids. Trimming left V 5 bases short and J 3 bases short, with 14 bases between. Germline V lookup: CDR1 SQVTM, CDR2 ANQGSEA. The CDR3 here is CSVPGRGVYEQYF. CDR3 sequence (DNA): TGCAGCGTTCCGGGACGCGGGGTCTACGAGCAGTACTTC.

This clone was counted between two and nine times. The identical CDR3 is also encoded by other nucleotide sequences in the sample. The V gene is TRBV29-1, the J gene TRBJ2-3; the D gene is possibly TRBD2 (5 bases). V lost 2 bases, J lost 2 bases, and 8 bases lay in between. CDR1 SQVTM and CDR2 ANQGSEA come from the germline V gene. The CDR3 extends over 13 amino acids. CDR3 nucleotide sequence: TGCAGCGTTGAAACGGGGTCCACAGATACGCAGTATTTT. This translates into CSVETGSTDTQYF.

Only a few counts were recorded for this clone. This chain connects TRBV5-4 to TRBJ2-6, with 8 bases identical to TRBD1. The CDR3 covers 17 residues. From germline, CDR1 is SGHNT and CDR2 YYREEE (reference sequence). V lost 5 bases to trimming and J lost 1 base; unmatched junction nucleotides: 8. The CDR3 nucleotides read TGTGCCAGCAGACAACCGGGACAGGCGTCTGGGGCCAACGTCCTGACTTTC. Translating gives CASRQPGQASGANVLTF.

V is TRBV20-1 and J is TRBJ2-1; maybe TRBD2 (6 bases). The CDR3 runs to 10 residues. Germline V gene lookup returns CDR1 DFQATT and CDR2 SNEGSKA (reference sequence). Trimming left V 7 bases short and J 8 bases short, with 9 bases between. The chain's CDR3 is CSVGGYEQFF. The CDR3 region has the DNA TGCAGTGTTGGGGGGTATGAGCAGTTCTTC.

The CDR3 DNA follows: TGTGCCAGCAGCTATGTCGGGCACATGAACACTGAAGCTTTCTTT. Protein sequence: CASSYVGHMNTEAFF. V usage is TRBV7-9 and J usage is TRBJ1-1; D is uncertain. Between the trimmed V and J ends, which lost 4 bases and 0 bases, there was a span of 12 bases. The V gene's germline CDR1 is SEHNR and CDR2 FQNEAQ (reference sequence). The CDR3 length is 15 residues.

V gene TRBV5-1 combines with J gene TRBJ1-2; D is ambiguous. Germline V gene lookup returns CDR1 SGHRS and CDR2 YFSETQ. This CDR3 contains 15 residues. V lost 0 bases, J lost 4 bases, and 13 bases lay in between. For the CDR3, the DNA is TGCGCCAGCAGCTTGGATAAGGCCTCGCCCTATGGCTACACCTTC. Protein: CASSLDKASPYGYTF. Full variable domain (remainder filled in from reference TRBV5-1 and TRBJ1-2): KAGVTQTPRYLIKTRGQQVTLSCSPISGHRSVSWYQQTPGQGLQFLFEYFSETQRNKGNFPGRFSGRQFSNSRSEMNVSTLELGDSALYLCASSLDKASPYGYTFGSGTRLTVV.

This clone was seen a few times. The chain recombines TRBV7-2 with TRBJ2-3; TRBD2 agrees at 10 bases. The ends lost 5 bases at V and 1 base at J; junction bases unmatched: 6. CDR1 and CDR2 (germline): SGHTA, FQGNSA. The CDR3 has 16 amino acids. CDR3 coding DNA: TGTGCCAGCAGCCCTGGGGGGACTAGCGGCACAGATACGCAGTATTTT. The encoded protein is CASSPGGTSGTDTQYF.

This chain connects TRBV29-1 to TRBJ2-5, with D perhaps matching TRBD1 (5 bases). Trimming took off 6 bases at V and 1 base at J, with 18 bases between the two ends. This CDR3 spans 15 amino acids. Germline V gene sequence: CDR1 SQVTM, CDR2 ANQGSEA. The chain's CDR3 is CSVGPRAAPQETQYF. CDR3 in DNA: TGCAGCGTCGGGCCCAGGGCGGCCCCCCAAGAGACCCAGTACTTC.

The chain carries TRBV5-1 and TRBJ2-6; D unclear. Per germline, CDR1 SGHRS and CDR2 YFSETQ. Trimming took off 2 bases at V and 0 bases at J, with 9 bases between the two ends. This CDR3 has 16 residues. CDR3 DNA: TGCGCCAGCAGCTTCGGTGAAAGCTCTGGGGCCAACGTCCTGACTTTC. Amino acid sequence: CASSFGESSGANVLTF.

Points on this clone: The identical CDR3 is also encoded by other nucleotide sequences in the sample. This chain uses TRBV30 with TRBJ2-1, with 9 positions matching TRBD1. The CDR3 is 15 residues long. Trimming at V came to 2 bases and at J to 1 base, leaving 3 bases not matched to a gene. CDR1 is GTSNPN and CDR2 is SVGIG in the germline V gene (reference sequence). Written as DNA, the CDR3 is TGTGCCTGGAGTCTGGGACAGGGATCCTACAATGAGCAGTTCTTC. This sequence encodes CAWSLGQGSYNEQFF.

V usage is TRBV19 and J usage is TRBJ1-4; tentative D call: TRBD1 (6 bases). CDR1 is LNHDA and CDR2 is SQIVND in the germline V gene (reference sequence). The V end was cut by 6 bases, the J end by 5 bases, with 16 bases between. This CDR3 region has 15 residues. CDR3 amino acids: CASRSTGRENEKLFF. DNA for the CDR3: TGTGCCAGTAGGAGCACAGGGCGGGAAAATGAAAAACTGTTTTTT.

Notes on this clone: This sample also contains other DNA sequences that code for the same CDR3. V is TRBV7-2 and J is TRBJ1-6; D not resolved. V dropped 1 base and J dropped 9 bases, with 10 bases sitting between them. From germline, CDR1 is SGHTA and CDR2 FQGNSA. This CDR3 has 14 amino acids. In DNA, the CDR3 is TGTGCCAGCAGCTTAGGGGGAGGGAGTTCACCCCTCCACTTT. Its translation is CASSLGGGSSPLHF.

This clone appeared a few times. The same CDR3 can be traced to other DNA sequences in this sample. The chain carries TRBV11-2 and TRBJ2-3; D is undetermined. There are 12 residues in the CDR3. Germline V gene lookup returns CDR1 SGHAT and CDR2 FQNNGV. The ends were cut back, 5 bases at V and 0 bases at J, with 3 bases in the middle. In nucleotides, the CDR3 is TGTGCCAGCAGCCCGAGCACAGATACGCAGTATTTT. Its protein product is CASSPSTDTQYF.